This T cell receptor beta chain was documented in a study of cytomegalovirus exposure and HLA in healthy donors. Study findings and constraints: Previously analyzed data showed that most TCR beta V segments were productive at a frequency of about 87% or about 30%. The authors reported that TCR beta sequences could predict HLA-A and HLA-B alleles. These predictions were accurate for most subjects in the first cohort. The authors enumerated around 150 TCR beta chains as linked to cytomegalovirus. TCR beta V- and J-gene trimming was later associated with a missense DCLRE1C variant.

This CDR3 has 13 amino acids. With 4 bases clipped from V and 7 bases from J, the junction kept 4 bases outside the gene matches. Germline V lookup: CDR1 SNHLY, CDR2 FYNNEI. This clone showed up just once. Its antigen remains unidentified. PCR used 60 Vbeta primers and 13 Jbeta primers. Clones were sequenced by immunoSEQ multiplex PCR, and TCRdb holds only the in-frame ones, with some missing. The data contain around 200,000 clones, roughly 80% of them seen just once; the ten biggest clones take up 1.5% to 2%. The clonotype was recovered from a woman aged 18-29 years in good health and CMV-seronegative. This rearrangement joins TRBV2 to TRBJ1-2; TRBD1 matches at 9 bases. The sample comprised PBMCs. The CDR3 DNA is TGTGCCAGCAGTGGGGACAGGGTGCGTGGCTACACCTTC. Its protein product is CASSGDRVRGYTF.